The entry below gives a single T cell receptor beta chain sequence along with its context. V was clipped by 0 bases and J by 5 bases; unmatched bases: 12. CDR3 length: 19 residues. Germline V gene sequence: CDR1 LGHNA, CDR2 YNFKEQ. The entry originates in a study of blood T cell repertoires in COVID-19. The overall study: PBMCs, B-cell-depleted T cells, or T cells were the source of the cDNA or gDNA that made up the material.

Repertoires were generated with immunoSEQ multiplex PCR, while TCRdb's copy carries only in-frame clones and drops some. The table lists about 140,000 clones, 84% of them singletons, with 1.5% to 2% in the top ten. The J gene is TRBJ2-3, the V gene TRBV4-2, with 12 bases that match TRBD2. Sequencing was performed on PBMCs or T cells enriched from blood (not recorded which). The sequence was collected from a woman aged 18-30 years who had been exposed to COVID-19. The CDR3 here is CASSQDGASGRATRDTQYF. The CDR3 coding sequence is TGTGCCAGCAGCCAAGATGGGGCTAGCGGGAGGGCCACGAGAGATACGCAGTATTTT.